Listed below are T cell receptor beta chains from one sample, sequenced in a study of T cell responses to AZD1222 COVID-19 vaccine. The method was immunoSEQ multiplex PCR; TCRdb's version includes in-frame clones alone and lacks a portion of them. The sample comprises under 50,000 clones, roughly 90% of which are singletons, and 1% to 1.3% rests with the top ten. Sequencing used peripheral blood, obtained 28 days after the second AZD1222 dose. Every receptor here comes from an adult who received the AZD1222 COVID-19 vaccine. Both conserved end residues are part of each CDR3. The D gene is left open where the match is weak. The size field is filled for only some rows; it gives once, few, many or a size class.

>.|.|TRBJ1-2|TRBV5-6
CASSWAAPGYGYTF
TGTGCCAGCAGCTGGGCCGCCCCGGGCTATGGCTACACCTTC
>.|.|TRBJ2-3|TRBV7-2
CASSPRATDTQYF
TGTGCCAGCAGCCCTCGGGCTACAGATACGCAGTATTTT
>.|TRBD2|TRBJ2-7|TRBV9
CASSPLGEGLYEQYF
TGTGCCAGCAGCCCATTGGGGGAGGGCCTATACGAGCAGTACTTC
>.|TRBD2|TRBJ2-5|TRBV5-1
CASSLLGSGVQETQYF
TGCGCCAGCAGCTTGTTAGGTAGCGGGGTCCAAGAGACCCAGTACTTC
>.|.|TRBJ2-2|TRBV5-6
CASSPITGNTGELFF
TGTGCCAGCAGCCCGATTACAGGAAACACCGGGGAGCTGTTTTTT
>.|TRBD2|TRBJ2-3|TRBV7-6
CASSLFSGETSGPSDTQYF
TGTGCCAGCAGCTTGTTTTCGGGAGAGACTAGCGGACCCAGCGACACGCAGTATTTT
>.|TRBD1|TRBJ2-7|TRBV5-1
CASTEIPGQGYEQYF
TGCGCCAGCACCGAAATCCCGGGACAGGGTTACGAGCAGTACTTC
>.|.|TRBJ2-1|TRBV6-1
CASIPGDSGGNEQFF
TGTGCCAGCATCCCAGGGGACTCTGGCGGCAATGAGCAGTTCTTC
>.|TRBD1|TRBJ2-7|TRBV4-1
CASSQVPGTGMGEQYF
TGCGCCAGCAGCCAAGTTCCAGGGACAGGGATGGGAGAGCAGTACTTC
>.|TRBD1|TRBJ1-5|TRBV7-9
CASSLGVTGVNQPQHF
TGTGCCAGCAGCTTAGGGGTGACAGGGGTCAATCAGCCCCAGCATTTT
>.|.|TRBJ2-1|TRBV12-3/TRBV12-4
CASSFSNNEQFF
TGTGCCAGCAGTTTTTCCAATAATGAGCAGTTCTTC
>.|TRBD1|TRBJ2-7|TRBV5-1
CASSSGTASYEQYF
TGCGCCAGCAGCTCCGGGACAGCTTCCTACGAGCAGTACTTC
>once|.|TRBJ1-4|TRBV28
CASSTPTQGNEKLFF
TGTGCCAGCAGTACCCCCACACAGGGTAATGAAAAACTGTTTTTT
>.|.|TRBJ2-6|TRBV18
CASSPGAELLSGANVLTF
TGTGCCAGCTCACCAGGGGCGGAACTGCTCTCTGGGGCTAACGTCCTGACTTTC
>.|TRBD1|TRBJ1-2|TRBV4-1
CASSQGGRGGYGYTF
TGCGCCAGCAGCCAAGGCGGCAGGGGGGGATATGGCTACACCTTC
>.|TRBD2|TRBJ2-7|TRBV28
CASNRAGGAGGYEQYF
TGTGCCAGCAACCGCGCGGGGGGAGCTGGGGGCTACGAGCAGTACTTC
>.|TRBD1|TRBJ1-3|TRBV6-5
CASSIGQGSGNTIYF
TGTGCCAGCAGTATTGGACAGGGATCTGGAAACACCATATATTTT
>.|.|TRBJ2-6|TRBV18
CASSPPLLPSGANVLTF
TGTGCCAGCTCACCACCACTCCTTCCATCTGGGGCCAACGTCCTGACTTTC
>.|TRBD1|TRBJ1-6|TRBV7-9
CASSSRTGSSYNSPLHF
TGTGCCAGCAGCTCCCGGACAGGGAGCTCCTATAATTCACCCCTCCACTTT
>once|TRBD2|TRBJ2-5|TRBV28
CASSFGSGVPGETQYF
TGTGCCAGCAGTTTTGGTAGCGGGGTACCGGGGGAGACCCAGTACTTC
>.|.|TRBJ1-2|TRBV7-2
CASSLQGSYGYTF
TGTGCCAGCAGCTTACAGGGGTCCTATGGCTACACCTTC
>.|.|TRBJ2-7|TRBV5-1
CASSLGGGLPSYEQYF
TGCGCCAGCAGCTTGGGGGGGGGCCTACCCTCCTACGAGCAGTACTTC
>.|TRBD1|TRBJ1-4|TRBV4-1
CASSQLDRGRNEKLFF
TGCGCCAGCAGCCAACTGGACAGGGGGCGTAATGAAAAACTGTTTTTT
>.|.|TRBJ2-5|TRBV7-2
CASSSPTVPSGGQYF
TGTGCCAGCAGCTCTCCGACGGTCCCAAGTGGAGGCCAGTACTTC
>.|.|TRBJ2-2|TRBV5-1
CASSPGTSPTSTGELFF
TGCGCCAGCAGCCCCGGGACTTCCCCGACCTCCACCGGGGAGCTGTTTTTT
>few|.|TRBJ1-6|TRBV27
CASSLGGFGSYNSPLHF
TGTGCCAGCAGTTTGGGGGGGTTTGGCTCCTATAATTCACCCCTCCACTTT
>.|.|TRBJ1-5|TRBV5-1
CASSTDSNQPQHF
TGCGCCAGCAGTACGGACAGCAATCAGCCCCAGCATTTT
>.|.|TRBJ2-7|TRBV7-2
CASSPQRSSYEQYF
TGTGCCAGCAGCCCCCAGCGGAGCTCCTACGAGCAGTACTTC
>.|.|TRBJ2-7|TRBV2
CASSDGPGTYEQYF
TGTGCCAGCAGTGACGGACCTGGGACCTACGAGCAGTACTTC
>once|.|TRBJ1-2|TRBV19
CASSIKTRGGYTF
TGTGCCAGTAGTATTAAGACAAGGGGTGGCTACACCTTC
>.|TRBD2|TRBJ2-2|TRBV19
CAIGGKRTSGGGELFF
TGTGCCATCGGAGGAAAACGGACTAGCGGCGGCGGGGAGCTGTTTTTT
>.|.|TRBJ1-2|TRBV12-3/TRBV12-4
CASSRTGYGYTF
TGTGCCAGCAGCCGCACAGGCTATGGCTACACCTTC
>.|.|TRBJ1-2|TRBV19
CASSPRGPTSNYGYTF
TGTGCCAGTAGTCCCCGTGGCCCTACCTCTAACTATGGCTACACCTTC
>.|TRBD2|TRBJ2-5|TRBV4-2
CASSRTSGSQETQYF
TGTGCCAGCAGCCGGACTAGCGGGAGCCAAGAGACCCAGTACTTC
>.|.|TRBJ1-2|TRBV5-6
CATSRVDYGYTF
TGTGCCACCTCGCGGGTTGACTATGGCTACACCTTC
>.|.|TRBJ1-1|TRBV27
CASSPPARGGYTEAFF
TGTGCCAGCAGTCCCCCCGCCCGGGGTGGGTACACTGAAGCTTTCTTT
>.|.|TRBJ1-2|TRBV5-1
CASSLVGGDNYGYTF
TGCGCCAGCAGCTTGGTGGGGGGAGACAACTATGGCTACACCTTC
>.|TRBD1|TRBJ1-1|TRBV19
CASSIVGQGGAEAFF
TGTGCCAGTAGTATCGTCGGACAGGGAGGGGCTGAAGCTTTCTTT
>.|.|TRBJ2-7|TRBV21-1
CASSIRTRSSGTPYEQYF
TGTGCCAGCAGCATCCGCACTCGATCTAGCGGGACGCCCTACGAGCAGTACTTC
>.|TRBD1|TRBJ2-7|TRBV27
CASSLLQGVVYEQYF
TGTGCCAGCAGTTTACTGCAGGGGGTGGTCTACGAGCAGTACTTC
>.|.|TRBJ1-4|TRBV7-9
CASSLGTATNEKLFF
TGTGCCAGCAGCTTAGGGACGGCAACTAATGAAAAACTGTTTTTT
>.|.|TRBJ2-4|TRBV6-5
CASSSPRRQNIQYF
TGTGCCAGCAGTTCCCCCAGGCGGCAAAACATTCAGTACTTC
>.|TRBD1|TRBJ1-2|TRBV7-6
CASSPGQGARDGYTF
TGTGCCAGCAGCCCAGGACAGGGGGCGCGGGATGGCTACACCTTC
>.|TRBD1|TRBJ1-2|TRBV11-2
CASSFLSGQGPGGYTF
TGTGCCAGCAGCTTTTTAAGCGGACAGGGCCCGGGTGGCTACACCTTC
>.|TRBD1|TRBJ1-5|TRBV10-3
CASKSNPGQSNQPQHF
TGTGCCAGCAAAAGCAATCCGGGACAGAGTAATCAGCCCCAGCATTTT
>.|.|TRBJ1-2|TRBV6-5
CASSYFPRAQGGGYTF
TGTGCCAGCAGTTACTTCCCTCGGGCGCAGGGAGGTGGCTACACCTTC
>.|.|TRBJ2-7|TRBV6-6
CASSLTGSSYEQYF
TGTGCCAGCAGTCTGACCGGGAGCTCCTACGAGCAGTACTTC
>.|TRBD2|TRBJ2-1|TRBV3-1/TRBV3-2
CASSLMGLAYNEQFF
TGTGCCAGCAGCCTTATGGGACTAGCTTACAATGAGCAGTTCTTC